This TCR beta chain originates from a study of follicular helper T cells after annual influenza vaccination. The time point here: 2015-2016 season, pre-vaccination. Subjects lived in the community and lacked influenza vaccine within the prior 6 months. Study results and limitations: Yearly vaccinations repeatedly recalled conserved clonotypes in ICOS+CD38+ cTfh.

Remarks on this clone: The antigen is not known.

The CDR3 runs to 13 residues. Germline V gene sequence: CDR1 SGHAT, CDR2 FQNNGV. V lost 6 bases and J 0 bases, leaving 8 bases between the germline ends. Sequencing used immunoSEQ multiplex PCR; TCRdb keeps in-frame clones, though not all of them. Seen here are some 14,000 clones, about four fifths observed once, and the top ten hold 0.44%. The genes are TRBV11-2 and TRBJ2-5; D is ambiguous. This clonotype originated in an adult who received the influenza vaccine. The sample consisted of CXCR5- memory CD4+ T cells sorted from blood, taken on the day of influenza vaccination. CDR3 region: CASSSGYQETQYF. CDR3 nucleotides: TGTGCCAGCAGTTCCGGGTACCAAGAGACCCAGTACTTC.